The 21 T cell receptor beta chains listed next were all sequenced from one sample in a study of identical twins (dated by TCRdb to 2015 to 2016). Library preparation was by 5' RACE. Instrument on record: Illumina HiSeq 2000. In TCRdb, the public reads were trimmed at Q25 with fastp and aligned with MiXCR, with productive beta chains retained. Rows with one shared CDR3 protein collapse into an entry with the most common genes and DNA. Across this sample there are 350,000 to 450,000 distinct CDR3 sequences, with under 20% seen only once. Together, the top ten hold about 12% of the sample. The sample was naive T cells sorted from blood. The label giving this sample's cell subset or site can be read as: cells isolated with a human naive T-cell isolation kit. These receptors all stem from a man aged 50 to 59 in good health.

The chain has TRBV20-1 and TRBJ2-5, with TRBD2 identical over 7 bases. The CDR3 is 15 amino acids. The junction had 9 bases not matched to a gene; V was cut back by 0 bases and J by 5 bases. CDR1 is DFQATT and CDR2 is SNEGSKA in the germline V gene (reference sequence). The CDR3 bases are TGCAGTGCTAGAGATCTATGGCGGGAGAGCGAGACCCAGTACTTC. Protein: CSARDLWRESETQYF.

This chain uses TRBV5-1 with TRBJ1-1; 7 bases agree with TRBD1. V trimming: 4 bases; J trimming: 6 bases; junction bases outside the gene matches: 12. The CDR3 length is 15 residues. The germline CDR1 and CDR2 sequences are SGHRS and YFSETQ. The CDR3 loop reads CASSALKGAAPEAFF. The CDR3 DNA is TGCGCCAGCAGCGCCTTAAAGGGGGCAGCCCCTGAAGCTTTCTTT.

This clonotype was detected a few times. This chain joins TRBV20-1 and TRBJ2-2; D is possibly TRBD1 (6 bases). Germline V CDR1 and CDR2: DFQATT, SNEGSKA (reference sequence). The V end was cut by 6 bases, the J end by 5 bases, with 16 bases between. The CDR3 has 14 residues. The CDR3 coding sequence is TGCAGTGCCCTTGAGGGGACACCAACCGGGGAGCTGTTTTTT. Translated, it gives CSALEGTPTGELFF.

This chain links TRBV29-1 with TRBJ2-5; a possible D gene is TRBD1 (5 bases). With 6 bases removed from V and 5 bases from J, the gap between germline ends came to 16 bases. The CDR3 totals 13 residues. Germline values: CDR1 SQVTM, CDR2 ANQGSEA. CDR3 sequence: CSVVGQLVETQYF. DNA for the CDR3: TGCAGCGTCGTAGGACAATTGGTTGAGACCCAGTACTTC.

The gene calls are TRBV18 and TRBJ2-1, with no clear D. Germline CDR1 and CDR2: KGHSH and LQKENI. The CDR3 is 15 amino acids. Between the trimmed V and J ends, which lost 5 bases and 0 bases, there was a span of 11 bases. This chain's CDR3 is CASSSRRTSYNEQFF. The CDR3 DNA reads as TGTGCCAGCTCATCGCGGCGGACCTCCTACAATGAGCAGTTCTTC.

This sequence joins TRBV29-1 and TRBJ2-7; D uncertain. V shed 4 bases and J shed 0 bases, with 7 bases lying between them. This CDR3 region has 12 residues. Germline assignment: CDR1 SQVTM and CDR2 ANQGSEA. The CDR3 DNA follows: TGCAGCGTTGGTTACGGCTCCTACGAGCAGTACTTC. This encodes CSVGYGSYEQYF.

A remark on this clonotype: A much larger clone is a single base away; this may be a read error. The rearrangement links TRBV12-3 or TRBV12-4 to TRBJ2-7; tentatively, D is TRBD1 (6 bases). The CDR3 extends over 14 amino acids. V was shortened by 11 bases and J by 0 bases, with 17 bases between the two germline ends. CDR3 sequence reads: CAGMADRSSYEQYF. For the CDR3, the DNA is TGTGCCGGCATGGCCGACAGGAGCTCCTACGAGCAGTACTTC.

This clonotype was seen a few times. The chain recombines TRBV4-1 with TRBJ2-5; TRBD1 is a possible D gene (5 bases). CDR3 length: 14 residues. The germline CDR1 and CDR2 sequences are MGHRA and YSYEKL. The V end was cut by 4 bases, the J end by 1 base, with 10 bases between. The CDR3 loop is CASSPTGTQETQYF. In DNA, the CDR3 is TGCGCCAGCAGCCCTACAGGAACCCAAGAGACCCAGTACTTC.

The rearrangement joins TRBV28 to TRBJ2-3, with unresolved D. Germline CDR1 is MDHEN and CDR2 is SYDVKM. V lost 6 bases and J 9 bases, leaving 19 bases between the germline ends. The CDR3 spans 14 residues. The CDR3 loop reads CASRTPSYQGTQYF. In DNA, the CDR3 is TGTGCCAGCAGAACGCCGTCGTACCAAGGAACGCAGTATTTT.

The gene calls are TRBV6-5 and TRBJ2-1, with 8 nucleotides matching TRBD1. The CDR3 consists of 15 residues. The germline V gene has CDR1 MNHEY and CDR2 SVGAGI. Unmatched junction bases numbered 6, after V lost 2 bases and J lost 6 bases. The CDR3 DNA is TGTGCCAGCAGTTACATCAGGGGGCGTCCCAATGAGCAGTTCTTC. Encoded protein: CASSYIRGRPNEQFF.

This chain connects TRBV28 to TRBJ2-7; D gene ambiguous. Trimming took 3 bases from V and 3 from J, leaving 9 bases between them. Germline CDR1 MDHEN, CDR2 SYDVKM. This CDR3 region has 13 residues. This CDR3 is CASSFHLNYEQYF. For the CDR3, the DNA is TGTGCCAGCAGTTTCCACCTAAACTACGAGCAGTACTTC.

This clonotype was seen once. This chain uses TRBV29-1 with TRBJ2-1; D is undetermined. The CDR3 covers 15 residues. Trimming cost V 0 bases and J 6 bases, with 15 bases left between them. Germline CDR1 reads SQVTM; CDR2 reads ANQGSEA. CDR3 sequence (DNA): TGCAGCGTTGAAGAGATTGCTAGGCCCCCCAATGAGCAGTTCTTC. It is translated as CSVEEIARPPNEQFF.

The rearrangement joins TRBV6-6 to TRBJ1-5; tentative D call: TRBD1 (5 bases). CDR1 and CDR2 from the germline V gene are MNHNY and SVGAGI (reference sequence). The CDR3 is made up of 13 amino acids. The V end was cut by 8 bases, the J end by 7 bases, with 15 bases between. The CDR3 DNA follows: TGTGCCAGCGGGCCATTGGGGGGACAGCCCCAGCATTTT. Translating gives CASGPLGGQPQHF.

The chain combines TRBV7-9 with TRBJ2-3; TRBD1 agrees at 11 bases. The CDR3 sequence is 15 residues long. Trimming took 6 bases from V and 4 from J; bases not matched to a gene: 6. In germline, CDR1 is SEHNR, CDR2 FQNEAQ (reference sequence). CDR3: CASSSPGQGADTQYF. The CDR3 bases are TGTGCCAGCAGTTCACCGGGACAGGGGGCAGATACGCAGTATTTT. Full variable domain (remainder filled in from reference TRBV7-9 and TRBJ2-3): DTGVSQNPRHKITKRGQNVTFRCDPISEHNRLYWYRQTLGQGPEFLTYFQNEAQLEKSRLLSDRFSAERPKGSFSTLEIQRTEQGDSAMYLCASSSPGQGADTQYFGPGTRLTVL.

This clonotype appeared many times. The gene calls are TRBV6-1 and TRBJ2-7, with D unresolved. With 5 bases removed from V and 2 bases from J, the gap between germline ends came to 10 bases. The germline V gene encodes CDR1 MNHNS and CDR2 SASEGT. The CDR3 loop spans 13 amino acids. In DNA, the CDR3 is TGTGCCAGCAGTCTGTACAGTACCTACGAGCAGTACTTC. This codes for CASSLYSTYEQYF.

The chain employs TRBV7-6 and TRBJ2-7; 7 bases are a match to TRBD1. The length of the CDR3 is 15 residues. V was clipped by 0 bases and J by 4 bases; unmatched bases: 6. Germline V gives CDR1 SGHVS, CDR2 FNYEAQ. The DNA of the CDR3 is TGTGCCAGCAGCTTAGCGGGGCAGGGGGTATACGAGCAGTACTTC. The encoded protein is CASSLAGQGVYEQYF.

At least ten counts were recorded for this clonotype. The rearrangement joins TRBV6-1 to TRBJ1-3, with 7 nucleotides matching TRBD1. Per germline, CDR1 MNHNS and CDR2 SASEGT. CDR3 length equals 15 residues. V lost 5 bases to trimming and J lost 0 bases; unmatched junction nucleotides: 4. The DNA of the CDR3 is TGTGCCAGCAGTCTCGGACAGGCCTCTGGAAACACCATATATTTT. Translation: CASSLGQASGNTIYF.

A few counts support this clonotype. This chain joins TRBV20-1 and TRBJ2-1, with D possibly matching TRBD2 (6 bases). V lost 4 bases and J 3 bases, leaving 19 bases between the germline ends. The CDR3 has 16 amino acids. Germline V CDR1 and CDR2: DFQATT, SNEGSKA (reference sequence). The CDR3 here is CSATIPRTSSYNEQFF. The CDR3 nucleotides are TGCAGTGCTACCATCCCGAGAACTAGCAGCTACAATGAGCAGTTCTTC.

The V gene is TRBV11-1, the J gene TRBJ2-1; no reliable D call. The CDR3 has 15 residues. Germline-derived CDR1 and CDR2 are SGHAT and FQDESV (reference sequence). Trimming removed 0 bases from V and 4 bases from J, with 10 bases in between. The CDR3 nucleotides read TGTGCCAGCAGCTTAGCGATGGCAGCTTACAATGAGCAGTTCTTC. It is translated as CASSLAMAAYNEQFF. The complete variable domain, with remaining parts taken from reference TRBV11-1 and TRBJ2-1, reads EAEVAQSPRYKITEKSQAVAFWCDPISGHATLYWYRQILGQGPELLVQFQDESVVDDSQLPKDRFSAERLKGVDSTLKIQPAELGDSAMYLCASSLAMAAYNEQFFGPGTRLTVL.

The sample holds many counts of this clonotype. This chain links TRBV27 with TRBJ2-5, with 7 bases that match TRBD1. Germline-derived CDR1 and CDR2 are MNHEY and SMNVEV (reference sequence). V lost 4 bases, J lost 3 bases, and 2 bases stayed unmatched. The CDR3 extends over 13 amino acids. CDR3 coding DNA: TGTGCCAGCAGTTGGGACAGAGAAGAGACCCAGTACTTC. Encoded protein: CASSWDREETQYF.

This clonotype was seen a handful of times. In DNA form, the CDR3 reads TGTGCCAGCAGTTTCACGTGGACCGGGGAGCTGTTTTTT. This translates into CASSFTWTGELFF. This chain joins TRBV12-3 or TRBV12-4 and TRBJ2-2; D is undetermined. Trimming pared 3 bases from V and 5 bases from J, leaving 7 bases between. This CDR3 contains 13 residues.